These 26 T cell receptor beta chains were all obtained from the same sample, sequenced in a study of human T cells and chemical hapten exposure. TCRdb independently ran MiXCR on the RACE reads; one entry per CDR3 protein. The sample contains 130,000 or so distinct CDR3 sequences, roughly 9.5% of which appear only once. Sample time point: healthy volunteer bleed at 2 weeks. Unfractionated whole blood yielded the extracted total RNA. Input material: whole blood. These receptors were obtained from a male donor in good health. Some clones in this sample may be carry-over from other donors' samples.

V usage is TRBV20-1 and J usage is TRBJ2-7, with 7 nucleotides matching TRBD2. This CDR3 has 13 residues. With 8 bases clipped from V and 2 bases from J, the junction kept 9 bases outside the gene matches. Per germline, CDR1 DFQATT and CDR2 SNEGSKA (reference sequence). The CDR3 reads CSFQRDAAYEQYF. CDR3 bases: TGCAGTTTCCAGCGGGACGCAGCCTACGAGCAGTACTTC.

This clonotype was counted ten times or more. The V gene is TRBV12-3 or TRBV12-4, the J gene TRBJ2-5; TRBD1 matches 12 bases. The CDR3 loop spans 15 amino acids. Trimming removed 3 bases from V and 5 bases from J; junction bases left unmatched: 4. DNA of the CDR3: TGTGCCAGCAGTTTTCCGGGACAGGGGGCTGAGACCCAGTACTTC. Its protein is CASSFPGQGAETQYF.

Many counts were recorded for this clonotype. The genes are TRBV4-1 and TRBJ1-1; tentatively, D is TRBD1 (6 bases). Trimming removed 3 bases from V and 5 bases from J, with 19 bases in between. Germline CDR1 reads MGHRA; CDR2 reads YSYEKL. CDR3 size: 16 residues. The CDR3 sequence: CASSQIHTGTWTEAFF. CDR3 DNA sequence: TGCGCCAGCAGCCAGATTCATACCGGGACATGGACTGAAGCTTTCTTT.

This clonotype came up many times. V gene TRBV29-1 combines with J gene TRBJ2-3, with D maybe TRBD2 (6 bases). Deletions cut 3 bases from V and 5 bases from J, with 18 bases between. The CDR3 spans 15 residues. Per germline, CDR1 SQVTM and CDR2 ANQGSEA. CDR3 amino acids: CSVDAGGSGVDTQYF. As DNA, the CDR3 is TGCAGCGTTGACGCCGGGGGATCTGGTGTAGATACGCAGTATTTT.

This clonotype was picked up a small number of times. The V gene is TRBV5-6, the J gene TRBJ2-4; 8 nucleotides line up with TRBD1. Germline V gene data show CDR1 as SGHDT and CDR2 as YYEEEE. This CDR3 is 13 amino acids long. Trimming cost V 5 bases and J 8 bases; bases outside gene matches: 6. The CDR3 nucleotides read TGTGCCAGCAGTTCGGACAGGGCGGACATTCAGTACTTC. It codes for CASSSDRADIQYF.

This clonotype was seen many times. The chain links TRBV10-3 to TRBJ1-5; TRBD1 matches 10 bases. V was clipped by 4 bases and J by 0 bases; unmatched bases: 9. The germline V gene encodes CDR1 ENHRY and CDR2 SYGVKD. The CDR3 contains 18 residues. The CDR3 region is CAISGGQGKGDSNQPQHF. The CDR3 DNA is TGTGCCATCAGTGGGGGACAGGGGAAAGGGGATAGCAATCAGCCCCAGCATTTT.

This clonotype has a count of ten or more. The rearrangement links TRBV9 to TRBJ2-1, with D perhaps matching TRBD1 or TRBD2 (5 bases each). CDR1 and CDR2 (germline): SGDLS, YYNGEE. V was shortened by 2 bases and J by 10 bases, with 22 bases between the two germline ends. The CDR3 length is 16 residues. CDR3 bases: TGTGCCAGCAGCGTTGAGGGGAATAGGGAGTCCTCGGAGCAGTTCTTC. Translated, it gives CASSVEGNRESSEQFF.

This clonotype was seen a handful of times. The gene calls are TRBV6-5 and TRBJ2-1; D possibly corresponds to TRBD2 (6 bases). V was shortened by 7 bases and J by 5 bases, with 24 bases between the two germline ends. Germline V lookup: CDR1 MNHEY, CDR2 SVGAGI. The length of the CDR3 is 17 residues. For the CDR3, the DNA is TGTGCCAGCAACCCTAGGGGAGGTGGTTTGGGGGACAATGAGCAGTTCTTC. It codes for CASNPRGGGLGDNEQFF.

This clonotype was picked up a small number of times. V and J are TRBV20-1 and TRBJ2-5; 7 bases are a match to TRBD1. Germline V gene data show CDR1 as DFQATT and CDR2 as SNEGSKA (reference sequence). Trimming removed 7 bases from V and 4 bases from J; junction bases left unmatched: 3. This CDR3 has 11 amino acids. The CDR3 reads CSVAGGETQYF. DNA for the CDR3: TGCAGTGTGGCAGGGGGAGAGACCCAGTACTTC.

This clonotype was counted ten times or more. V and J are TRBV20-1 and TRBJ2-7; D is ambiguous. V shed 3 bases and J shed 7 bases, with 13 bases lying between them. Per the germline V gene, CDR1 is DFQATT and CDR2 is SNEGSKA (reference sequence). The CDR3 has 12 residues. The CDR3 spells CSARVHLGEQYF. The CDR3 nucleotides read TGCAGTGCTAGGGTCCACCTAGGGGAGCAGTACTTC.

The CDR3 here is CASSTFSGRGRWQFF. CDR3 coding DNA: TGTGCCAGCAGTACATTCAGCGGGAGGGGCCGGTGGCAGTTCTTC. The gene calls are TRBV6-5 and TRBJ2-1, with TRBD2 matching over 10 bases. This CDR3 has 15 residues. Trimming took 5 bases from V and 12 from J; bases not matched to a gene: 13. CDR1 is MNHEY and CDR2 is SVGAGI in the germline V gene.

This clonotype came up many times. This chain links TRBV20-1 with TRBJ2-5; D is perhaps TRBD1 or TRBD2 (6 bases each). Germline lookup yields CDR1 DFQATT and CDR2 SNEGSKA (reference sequence). The V and J ends lost 3 bases and 5 bases respectively, with 19 bases between them. This CDR3 spans 15 amino acids. The CDR3 loop reads CSARSRGGLDETQYF. CDR3 sequence (DNA): TGCAGTGCTAGGTCCAGGGGAGGATTGGATGAGACCCAGTACTTC.

The J gene is TRBJ2-2, the V gene TRBV4-1; tentatively, D is TRBD2 (5 bases). V was pared by 4 bases and J by 3 bases, with 9 bases between. CDR3 length: 14 residues. Germline loops: CDR1 MGHRA, CDR2 YSYEKL. In nucleotides, the CDR3 is TGCGCCAGCAGCCGCCTTAGCGACACCGGGGAGCTGTTTTTT. This translates into CASSRLSDTGELFF.

This chain uses TRBV9 with TRBJ2-7; D gene ambiguous. CDR1 is SGDLS and CDR2 is YYNGEE in the germline V gene. Trimming took 3 bases from V and 5 from J, leaving 12 bases between them. There are 13 residues in the CDR3. Here the CDR3 reads CASSEGPKDEQYF. Written as DNA, the CDR3 is TGTGCCAGCAGCGAGGGTCCGAAGGACGAGCAGTACTTC.

J is TRBJ2-7 and V is TRBV28, with D possibly matching TRBD1 (5 bases). CDR1 MDHEN and CDR2 SYDVKM come from the germline V gene. Trimming removed 5 bases at V and 4 bases at J, with 12 bases between. The CDR3 covers 13 residues. Written as DNA, the CDR3 is TGTGCCAGCAGTCTGACAGTGACTTACGAGCAGTACTTC. Amino acid sequence: CASSLTVTYEQYF. The variable domain in full, completed from reference TRBV28 and TRBJ2-7, reads DVKVTQSSRYLVKRTGEKVFLECVQDMDHENMFWYRQDPGLGLRLIYFSYDVKMKEKGDIPEGYSVSREKKERFSLILESASTNQTSMYLCASSLTVTYEQYFGPGTRLTVT.

With regard to this clonotype: Its ends do not fully match the called genes, so a read error is possible. This rearrangement joins TRBV6-6 to TRBJ2-1, with 14 bases that match TRBD2. This CDR3 has 19 amino acids. Germline V lookup: CDR1 MNHNY, CDR2 SVGAGI (reference sequence). The CDR3 DNA is TGTACCAGCAGTTACGCGGGACTAGCGGGAGCGAGCTCCTACAATGAGCAGTTCTTC. Its protein is CTSSYAGLAGASSYNEQFF.

This clonotype was seen at least ten times. The chain carries TRBV4-1 and TRBJ1-1; D might be TRBD1 (6 bases). Trimming left V 0 bases short and J 7 bases short, with 15 bases between. Germline CDR1 and CDR2: MGHRA and YSYEKL. The CDR3 totals 15 residues. The CDR3 loop is CASSQDSGEVGEAFF. The CDR3 DNA follows: TGCGCCAGCAGCCAAGATTCAGGGGAAGTTGGTGAAGCTTTCTTT.

This clonotype was picked up a small number of times. This chain connects TRBV11-2 to TRBJ1-2; TRBD1 matches at 11 bases. Germline loops: CDR1 SGHAT, CDR2 FQNNGV. V lost 0 bases to trimming and J lost 6 bases; unmatched junction nucleotides: 6. The CDR3 consists of 16 residues. Written as DNA, the CDR3 is TGTGCCAGCAGCTTAGATCCAGGGACAGGGGGGAATGGCTACACCTTC. It yields the protein CASSLDPGTGGNGYTF.

This clonotype has ten or more counts. The rearrangement joins TRBV4-3 to TRBJ1-2; possible D gene TRBD1, 6 bases. The germline CDR1 and CDR2 sequences are LGHNA and YSLEER. The CDR3 has 15 residues. Trimming pared 4 bases from V and 4 bases from J, leaving 16 bases between. In nucleotides, the CDR3 is TGCGCCAGCAGCCCGAGCCAGACAGGACTCTATGGCTACACCTTC. Protein: CASSPSQTGLYGYTF.

This clonotype was recorded at least ten times. Here the CDR3 reads CASSSELNTEAFF. The CDR3 nucleotides read TGTGCCAGCAGCTCAGAGTTGAACACTGAAGCTTTCTTT. This chain uses TRBV7-9 with TRBJ1-1; no clear D. CDR3 length equals 13 residues. CDR1 and CDR2 from the germline V gene are SEHNR and FQNEAQ (reference sequence). The V end was cut by 4 bases, the J end by 0 bases, with 6 bases between.

The chain couples TRBV4-1 to TRBJ1-1; D gene unclear. Germline values: CDR1 MGHRA, CDR2 YSYEKL. The V and J ends lost 0 bases and 1 base respectively, with 6 bases between them. The CDR3 loop spans 14 amino acids. CDR3 region: CASSQDRRNTEAFF. The CDR3 DNA reads TGCGCCAGCAGCCAAGACAGGCGGAACACTGAAGCTTTCTTT.

This chain joins TRBV27 and TRBJ2-7; D not resolved. CDR1 and CDR2 (germline): MNHEY, SMNVEV (reference sequence). V lost 8 bases and J 3 bases, leaving 8 bases between the germline ends. This CDR3 contains 11 residues. The CDR3 loop reads CASGSIYEQYF. CDR3 in DNA: TGTGCCAGCGGGTCGATCTACGAGCAGTACTTC.

This clonotype showed up just a few times. V and J are TRBV11-1 and TRBJ2-3; 10 bases map to TRBD2. The length of the CDR3 is 16 residues. Per germline, CDR1 SGHAT and CDR2 FQDESV (reference sequence). Trimming took 2 bases from V and 3 from J; bases not matched to a gene: 5. The CDR3 DNA is TGTGCCAGCAGCTTAAAACTAGCGGGAAAAACAGATACGCAGTATTTT. It encodes CASSLKLAGKTDTQYF.

This clonotype has a handful of counts. V and J are TRBV5-1 and TRBJ2-6; D gene unclear. The germline V gene has CDR1 SGHRS and CDR2 YFSETQ. The CDR3 runs to 17 residues. The germline V and J ends were trimmed by 4 bases and 0 bases, with 14 bases remaining between them. The CDR3 DNA follows: TGCGCCAGCAGCCAGAACAAACAAGGCTCTGGGGCCAACGTCCTGACTTTC. This sequence encodes CASSQNKQGSGANVLTF.

This clonotype was seen ten or more times. V usage is TRBV7-9 and J usage is TRBJ2-2, with a weak D call TRBD1 (5 bases). Germline CDR1 is SEHNR and CDR2 is FQNEAQ (reference sequence). The CDR3 runs 15 residues. V lost 7 bases and J 3 bases, leaving 15 bases between the germline ends. The CDR3 sequence is CASTPGDRDTGELFF. The CDR3 DNA sequence: TGTGCCAGCACCCCCGGCGACAGAGACACCGGGGAGCTGTTTTTT. The full variable domain, with the rest looked up from reference TRBV7-9 and TRBJ2-2, is DTGVSQNPRHKITKRGQNVTFRCDPISEHNRLYWYRQTLGQGPEFLTYFQNEAQLEKSRLLSDRFSAERPKGSFSTLEIQRTEQGDSAMYLCASTPGDRDTGELFFGEGSRLTVL.

This clonotype was seen a few times. The rearrangement links TRBV12-3 or TRBV12-4 to TRBJ2-7, with a possible D match to TRBD1 (7 bases). This CDR3 has 16 residues. Trimming pared 5 bases from V and 4 bases from J, leaving 21 bases between. CDR3 loop: CASSPRGQQGRYEQYF. Written as DNA, the CDR3 is TGTGCCAGCAGTCCCCGCGGCCAACAGGGGAGGTACGAGCAGTACTTC.